This T cell receptor (beta chain) was identified in a study of blood T cell repertoires in COVID-19. Overall study: COVID-19 samples collected from the United States, Italy and Spain covered acute and convalescent phases.

The J segment lost 2 bases and the V segment lost 4 bases, leaving 13 bases of the junction unmatched. Germline lookup yields CDR1 SGHRS and CDR2 YFSETQ. This CDR3 contains 19 residues. Sequencing used immunoSEQ multiplex PCR; TCRdb keeps in-frame clones, though not all of them. Of 25,000 or so clones in the sample, around 83% were seen once. This clonotype was obtained from a man aged 70-80 years with active COVID-19. The sequenced sample consisted of peripheral blood. The genes are TRBV5-1 and TRBJ2-3, with TRBD2 matching over 13 bases. CDR3 region: CASSRALTSGGRYTDTQYF. The CDR3 DNA sequence: TGCGCCAGCAGCCGGGCTCTGACTAGCGGGGGGCGTTACACAGATACGCAGTATTTT.